These 23 T cell receptor beta chains came from one sample sequenced in a study of blood T cell repertoires in COVID-19 (dated by TCRdb to 2020 to 2021). The method was the immunoSEQ multiplex PCR assay. The table comes from immuneACCESS by way of TCRdb, which keeps in-frame sequences with V and J called. Part of the clones is missing from these tables; in studies checked, under half for an unresolved V gene and the rest for unknown reasons. This sample lists approximately 66,000 clones; approximately 86% were detected once. Clones ranked in the top ten supply 5.5% to 8% of the sample. Input material: peripheral blood. Receptor source: a man aged 45-65 years with active COVID-19.

The J gene is TRBJ2-1, the V gene TRBV12-5; D possibly corresponds to TRBD2 (5 bases). The germline V gene has CDR1 LGHNT and CDR2 FRNRAP. The CDR3 length is 14 residues. Trimming pared 2 bases from V and 8 bases from J, leaving 13 bases between. CDR3 in amino acids: CASGLPGGGYEQFF. The CDR3 DNA sequence: TGTGCTAGTGGTTTGCCTGGCGGAGGTTATGAGCAGTTCTTC.

This clone has a handful of counts. The V call is TRBV7-2, the J call TRBJ2-5; D is ambiguous. Trimming cost V 5 bases and J 2 bases, with 15 bases left between them. The CDR3 covers 15 residues. Germline lookup yields CDR1 SGHTA and CDR2 FQGNSA. The CDR3 nucleotides read TGTGCCAGCAGCCCACATTGGTCCCCACAAGAGACCCAGTACTTC. Translated, it gives CASSPHWSPQETQYF.

The rearrangement uses TRBV7-9 and TRBJ2-3; 9 bases agree with TRBD2. Germline CDR1 and CDR2: SEHNR and FQNEAQ (reference sequence). V was clipped by 5 bases and J by 1 base; unmatched bases: 1. The CDR3 totals 14 residues. CDR3 sequence (DNA): TGTGCCAGCAGCCGGACTAGCGGCACAGATACGCAGTATTTT. Its translation: CASSRTSGTDTQYF.

The chain has TRBV11-2 and TRBJ2-1, with 8 bases identical to TRBD2. The V segment lost 3 bases and the J segment 5 bases; nucleotides outside the gene matches: 3. The V gene's germline CDR1 is SGHAT and CDR2 FQNNGV. The CDR3 sequence is 14 residues long. The CDR3 protein is CASSFSGGHNEQFF. The CDR3 DNA reads as TGTGCCAGCAGCTTCAGCGGGGGCCACAATGAGCAGTTCTTC.

This chain links TRBV3-1 (or the pseudogene TRBV3-2) with TRBJ2-7; 8 bases fit TRBD1. CDR3 length: 14 residues. With 4 bases clipped from V and 1 base from J, the junction kept 3 bases outside the gene matches. Looked up from germline, CDR1 is LGHDT and CDR2 is YNNKEL (reference sequence). The CDR3, as DNA: TGTGCCAGCAGCCGACAGGGGAGGTCCTACGAGCAGTACGTC. It yields the protein CASSRQGRSYEQYV.

CDR3 region: CASSRRLAGLGGNEQFF. The CDR3 DNA sequence: TGCGCCAGCAGCAGAAGACTAGCGGGCCTAGGTGGGAATGAGCAGTTCTTC. The chain has TRBV5-1 and TRBJ2-1, with 10 bases aligning to TRBD2. V trimming: 4 bases; J trimming: 7 bases; junction bases outside the gene matches: 14. Looked up from germline, CDR1 is SGHRS and CDR2 is YFSETQ. This CDR3 is built from 17 residues.

This clone was seen once. This chain joins TRBV7-9 and TRBJ2-1; a weak D match, TRBD2 (6 bases). The CDR3 is 19 amino acids. The germline V and J ends were trimmed by 6 bases and 11 bases, with 35 bases remaining between them. Germline lookup yields CDR1 SEHNR and CDR2 FQNEAQ (reference sequence). The CDR3: CASSQLRDSLGRRNLKQFF. The CDR3 coding sequence is TGTGCCAGCAGTCAACTACGGGACTCCCTGGGCCGGCGCAACCTTAAGCAGTTCTTC.

The rearrangement links TRBV19 to TRBJ1-3, with D maybe TRBD1 (5 bases). V lost 7 bases and J 8 bases, leaving 18 bases between the germline ends. CDR3 size: 14 residues. CDR1 is LNHDA and CDR2 is SQIVND in the germline V gene (reference sequence). The CDR3 is CASTSRVTGDTIYF. In DNA, the CDR3 is TGTGCCAGTACGTCCAGGGTTACGGGTGACACCATATATTTT.

This CDR3 is CASRERLGTEAFF. Here the CDR3 DNA reads TGTGCCAGCAGGGAGAGACTTGGGACTGAAGCTTTCTTT. The rearrangement uses TRBV12-3 or TRBV12-4 and TRBJ1-1; no definite D call. This CDR3 is built from 13 residues. Trimming removed 6 bases at V and 5 bases at J, with 13 bases between.

This chain joins TRBV6-2 or TRBV6-3 and TRBJ2-7, with 9 positions matching TRBD1. V was pared by 5 bases and J by 5 bases, with 10 bases of the junction left unmatched. CDR3 size: 15 residues. Looked up from germline, CDR1 is MNHEY and CDR2 is SVGEGT. In DNA, the CDR3 is TGTGCCAGCAGTCCCGCGGGACAGGGACCTCACGAGCAGTACGTC. Protein: CASSPAGQGPHEQYV.

V and J are TRBV29-1 and TRBJ2-2; D is unresolved. Between the trimmed V and J ends, which lost 5 bases and 1 base, there was a span of 5 bases. Germline lookup yields CDR1 SQVTM and CDR2 ANQGSEA. The CDR3 extends over 12 amino acids. The CDR3 nucleotides are TGCAGCGTTCTACGGAACACCGGGGAGCTGTTTTTT. Translation: CSVLRNTGELFF.

The chain has TRBV21-1 and TRBJ2-7; the table's D call of TRBD1 was not tested on the DNA. TRBV21-1 is a recognized pseudogene. The CDR3 extends over 14 amino acids. The CDR3 region has the DNA TGTGCCAGCAGAAACGAACCTGACAGCTACGAGCAGTACGTC. This translates into CASRNEPDSYEQYV.

The chain is built from TRBV12-3 or TRBV12-4 and TRBJ2-3; D remains unclear. The CDR3 runs 13 residues. With 5 bases removed from V and 4 bases from J, the gap between germline ends came to 10 bases. CDR3 region: CASSVGEADTQYF. The CDR3 nucleotides are TGTGCCAGCAGTGTCGGTGAGGCAGATACGCAGTATTTT.

The chain combines TRBV6-1 with TRBJ1-5; 8 positions agree with TRBD1. CDR1 is MNHNS and CDR2 is SASEGT in the germline V gene. The CDR3 is made up of 14 amino acids. V trimming: 3 bases; J trimming: 4 bases; junction bases outside the gene matches: 2. The chain's CDR3 is CASSEGDRNQPQHF. Here the CDR3 DNA reads TGTGCCAGCAGTGAGGGGGACAGGAATCAGCCCCAGCATTTT.

V is TRBV29-1 and J is TRBJ1-1; D call uncertain. Germline CDR1 SQVTM, CDR2 ANQGSEA. The V gene lost 4 bases and the J gene lost 5 bases, with 14 bases spanning the gap. This CDR3 contains 13 residues. The CDR3 bases are TGCAGCGTTGGATTGGTAGGAGGAACTGAAGCTTTCTTT. It is translated as CSVGLVGGTEAFF.

The chain is built from TRBV9 and TRBJ2-1; 9 bases are a match to TRBD2. CDR3 length equals 17 residues. Germline-derived CDR1 and CDR2 are SGDLS and YYNGEE. V was pared by 0 bases and J by 2 bases, with 6 bases of the junction left unmatched. The CDR3 DNA reads as TGTGCCAGCAGCGTAGGACCTAGCGGGGACACCTACAATGAGCAGTTCTTC. This gives the protein CASSVGPSGDTYNEQFF.

The chain recombines TRBV5-8 with TRBJ2-5; 9 nucleotides align to TRBD2. The CDR3 spans 16 residues. V was pared by 0 bases and J by 3 bases, with 6 bases of the junction left unmatched. Per the germline V gene, CDR1 is SGHTS and CDR2 is YDEGEE. CDR3 DNA: TGTGCCAGCAGCTTGGTTGGCGGGGGGGTGAAAGAGACCCAGTACTTC. Translated, it gives CASSLVGGGVKETQYF.

This clone was seen a few times. The genes are TRBV5-4 and TRBJ1-6; TRBD1 matches at 7 bases. Germline CDR1 and CDR2: SGHNT and YYREEE (reference sequence). The CDR3 length is 16 residues. After removal of 5 bases from V and 5 bases from J, the junction contained 10 bases not matched to a gene. CDR3 sequence (DNA): TGTGCCAGCAGTCCAGATCGACAGGGACATAATTCACCCCTCCACTTT. Amino acids: CASSPDRQGHNSPLHF.

In nucleotides, the CDR3 is TGTGCCAGCAGCTCCGGGTGGGAGAACAATGAGCAGTTCTTC. It translates to CASSSGWENNEQFF. V is TRBV11-3 and J is TRBJ2-1; perhaps TRBD2 as D (5 bases). Germline V lookup: CDR1 SGHNT, CDR2 YENEEA. The CDR3 is 14 amino acids. Trimming cost V 4 bases and J 5 bases, with 12 bases left between them.

This clone was counted a few times. The CDR3 sequence: CASRLGPGTSGMNEQFF. For the CDR3, the DNA is TGTGCCAGCAGGCTTGGCCCGGGGACTAGCGGGATGAATGAGCAGTTCTTC. The chain links TRBV11-2 to TRBJ2-1; TRBD2 aligns across 13 bases. V shed 6 bases, J shed 7 bases, and the junction held 12 bases outside the gene matches. Germline V lookup: CDR1 SGHAT, CDR2 FQNNGV. CDR3 size: 17 residues. Full variable domain (outside the CDR3, taken from reference TRBV11-2 and TRBJ2-1): EAGVAQSPRYKIIEKRQSVAFWCNPISGHATLYWYQQILGQGPKLLIQFQNNGVVDDSQLPKDRFSAERLKGVDSTLKIQPAKLEDSAVYLCASRLGPGTSGMNEQFFGPGTRLTVL.

CDR3 residues: CASSPGTSNSPLHF. The CDR3 DNA reads as TGTGCCAGCAGCCCCGGGACAAGTAATTCACCCCTCCACTTT. The gene calls are TRBV6-5 and TRBJ1-6, with D possibly matching TRBD1 (6 bases). Germline loops: CDR1 MNHEY, CDR2 SVGAGI. This CDR3 is 14 amino acids long. V gave up 6 bases and J gave up 6 bases, with 12 bases separating them.

V usage is TRBV2 and J usage is TRBJ2-5, with D uncertain. Germline CDR1 SNHLY, CDR2 FYNNEI. The germline V and J ends were trimmed by 8 bases and 5 bases, with 15 bases remaining between them. This CDR3 has 13 amino acids. CDR3 DNA: TGTGCCAGCGTATTTGAGCTCGGGGAGACCCAGTACTTC. The encoded protein is CASVFELGETQYF.

The CDR3: CASSLVPSGSLTGELFF. CDR3 bases: TGTGCCAGCAGCTTAGTTCCTAGCGGGAGTCTCACCGGGGAGCTGTTTTTT. J is TRBJ2-2 and V is TRBV11-3; 10 nucleotides match TRBD2. V gave up 1 base and J gave up 4 bases; unmatched junction bases: 6. Germline V gene sequence: CDR1 SGHNT, CDR2 YENEEA. The CDR3 has 17 residues. Complete variable domain (other parts from reference TRBV11-3 and TRBJ2-2): EAGVVQSPRYKIIEKKQPVAFWCNPISGHNTLYWYLQNLGQGPELLIRYENEEAVDDSQLPKDRFSAERLKGVDSTLKIQPAELGDSAVYLCASSLVPSGSLTGELFFGEGSRLTVL.